These 30 T cell receptor beta chains were sequenced from one sample in a study of OX40 agonist ivuxolimab in advanced cancers. The assay was immunoSEQ multiplex PCR, and TCRdb's table has in-frame clones only and misses some. The table shows 55,000 to 60,000 clones, with about 82% occurring only once. The material sequenced was CD4+ or CD8+ T cells sorted from blood, taken in a trial of the OX40 agonist ivuxolimab. The receptors come from an adult with an advanced solid tumor such as melanoma, head and neck, liver or kidney cancer.

V and J are TRBV5-5 and TRBJ1-1, with unresolved D. Germline CDR1 and CDR2: SGHKS and YYEKEE (reference sequence). Trimming took off 4 bases at V and 1 base at J, with 11 bases between the two ends. The CDR3 sequence is 14 residues long. CDR3 region: CASSAPTANTEAFF. The CDR3 coding sequence is TGTGCCAGCAGCGCCCCTACAGCGAACACTGAAGCTTTCTTT.

The J gene is TRBJ2-5, the V gene TRBV7-9, with 8 positions matching TRBD1. Germline V gene sequence: CDR1 SEHNR, CDR2 FQNEAQ (reference sequence). The CDR3 consists of 14 residues. With V trimmed by 3 bases and J by 5 bases, 5 bases remained unmatched. The CDR3 nucleotides are TGTGCCAGCAGCTTTGGGACAGGAAGGGAGACCCAGTACTTC. Its translation is CASSFGTGRETQYF.

The genes are TRBV11-2 and TRBJ2-7, with D possibly being TRBD2 (6 bases). The CDR3 consists of 15 residues. Trimming took 6 bases from V and 0 from J, leaving 15 bases between them. Germline values: CDR1 SGHAT, CDR2 FQNNGV. The CDR3 loop reads CASRSEGTLSYEQYF. CDR3 DNA sequence: TGTGCCAGCAGATCGGAGGGTACACTCTCCTACGAGCAGTACTTC.

The rearrangement links TRBV19 to TRBJ2-5, with TRBD1 matching over 7 bases. The CDR3 consists of 15 residues. In germline, CDR1 is LNHDA, CDR2 SQIVND (reference sequence). The V segment lost 5 bases and the J segment 5 bases; nucleotides outside the gene matches: 11. In DNA, the CDR3 is TGTGCCAGTAGTGGGCCCGGAAGGGGGCTGGAGACCCAGTACTTC. Its protein is CASSGPGRGLETQYF.

This rearrangement joins TRBV14 to TRBJ2-2; perhaps D is TRBD1 or TRBD2 (5 bases each). V dropped 5 bases and J dropped 3 bases, with 13 bases sitting between them. This CDR3 comprises 15 residues. Germline V gene lookup returns CDR1 SGHDN and CDR2 FVKESK. The DNA for the CDR3 is TGTGCCAGCAGCGCCTGGGGGTGGGACACCGGGGAGCTGTTTTTT. Translated: CASSAWGWDTGELFF.

The gene calls are TRBV6-5 and TRBJ1-1; maybe TRBD1 (5 bases). Germline loops: CDR1 MNHEY, CDR2 SVGAGI. The CDR3 is 14 residues long. Trimming took off 4 bases at V and 2 bases at J, with 11 bases between the two ends. The CDR3 here is CASSSDILNTEAFF. CDR3 bases: TGTGCCAGCAGTTCGGACATCCTAAACACTGAAGCTTTCTTT.

The rearrangement uses TRBV2 and TRBJ1-2, with TRBD1 as a possible D gene (5 bases). Germline V gene lookup returns CDR1 SNHLY and CDR2 FYNNEI. This CDR3 is 14 amino acids long. Trimming left V 7 bases short and J 7 bases short, with 19 bases between. The CDR3 here is CASTPGGGSPGYTF. CDR3 nucleotides: TGTGCCAGCACTCCTGGGGGGGGGAGTCCTGGCTACACCTTC.

The rearrangement links TRBV2 to TRBJ2-5; D may be TRBD1 (6 bases). Germline CDR1 reads SNHLY; CDR2 reads FYNNEI. The V and J ends lost 4 bases and 5 bases respectively, with 8 bases between them. The CDR3 spans 12 residues. This CDR3 is CASSAQGETQYF. CDR3 in DNA: TGTGCCAGCAGTGCACAGGGCGAGACCCAGTACTTC.

The table lists this clone with a count of one. The chain employs TRBV29-1 and TRBJ1-1; D is undetermined. This CDR3 has 13 residues. V gave up 6 bases and J gave up 3 bases, with 14 bases separating them. Germline CDR1 SQVTM, CDR2 ANQGSEA. As DNA, the CDR3 is TGCAGCGTCCAAGAGAGGGAGGACACTGAAGCTTTCTTT. This codes for CSVQEREDTEAFF.

This chain joins TRBV7-2 and TRBJ2-3; maybe TRBD2 (6 bases). Between the trimmed V and J ends, which lost 4 bases and 2 bases, there was a span of 13 bases. The CDR3 has 15 residues. Germline CDR1 is SGHTA and CDR2 is FQGNSA. The CDR3 coding sequence is TGTGCCAGCAGCTATGCCGGGACTCTCACAGATACGCAGTATTTT. This codes for CASSYAGTLTDTQYF.

This chain joins TRBV30 and TRBJ2-5, with 8 bases that match TRBD2. The CDR3 runs to 13 residues. The germline V gene encodes CDR1 GTSNPN and CDR2 SVGIG (reference sequence). Germline trimming cut 3 bases from V and 4 bases from J; bases unmatched to any gene: 4. The CDR3, as DNA: TGTGCCTGGAGCGTTGCGGGGGGAGAGACCCAGTACTTC. This sequence encodes CAWSVAGGETQYF. Drawing the rest from reference TRBV30 and TRBJ2-5, the complete variable domain is SQTIHQWPATLVQPVGSPLSLECTVEGTSNPNLYWYRQAAGRGLQLLFYSVGIGQISSEVPQNLSASRPQDRQFILSSKKLLLSDSGFYLCAWSVAGGETQYFGPGTRLLVL.

The gene calls are TRBV10-3 and TRBJ2-3; 7 bases map to TRBD2. The germline gives CDR1 ENHRY, CDR2 SYGVKD. V lost 0 bases and J lost 6; bases outside the gene matches: 9. The CDR3 is made up of 16 amino acids. The CDR3 spells CAISESWAGDSDTQYF. CDR3 coding DNA: TGTGCCATCAGTGAGTCTTGGGCGGGAGATTCGGATACGCAGTATTTT.

This clone was observed a handful of times. The J gene is TRBJ1-2, the V gene TRBV7-9, with D possibly TRBD1 on 5 matching bases. The V gene's germline CDR1 is SEHNR and CDR2 FQNEAQ (reference sequence). CDR3 length equals 13 residues. V was clipped by 1 base and J by 8 bases, with 11 bases between them. In nucleotides, the CDR3 is TGTGCCAGCAGCTTAGGCAGGGAGGACGGCTACACCTTC. It specifies CASSLGREDGYTF.

Comments on this clone: In the same sample, other DNA sequences code for this CDR3. The chain combines TRBV6-5 with TRBJ2-2; D gene uncertain. Germline CDR1 is MNHEY and CDR2 is SVGAGI. The V end lost 0 bases, the J end lost 5 bases, and 1 base lay between the germline ends. The CDR3 is 12 amino acids. The CDR3 coding sequence is TGTGCCAGCAGTTACTCGACCGGGGAGCTGTTTTTT. It yields the protein CASSYSTGELFF.

The chain links TRBV6-5 to TRBJ2-7, with D possibly TRBD1 on 6 matching bases. CDR1 and CDR2 (germline): MNHEY, SVGAGI. The CDR3 consists of 13 residues. V lost 6 bases and J 2 bases, leaving 11 bases between the germline ends. The DNA of the CDR3 is TGTGCCAGCAGAGCTACAGGGACCTACGAGCAGTACTTC. Encoded protein: CASRATGTYEQYF.

The chain is built from TRBV5-4 and TRBJ2-5; the D call may be TRBD1 or TRBD2 (7 bases each). V was pared by 3 bases and J by 5 bases, with 17 bases between. The germline gives CDR1 SGHNT, CDR2 YYREEE (reference sequence). The CDR3 runs 15 residues. The CDR3 sequence is CASSSPQGGDETQYF. CDR3 bases: TGTGCCAGCAGCTCTCCCCAGGGGGGGGACGAGACCCAGTACTTC.

The V and J genes are TRBV5-1 and TRBJ1-1; D ambiguous. V was clipped by 5 bases and J by 0 bases, with 8 bases between them. The CDR3 is made up of 13 amino acids. Germline V gene sequence: CDR1 SGHRS, CDR2 YFSETQ. CDR3 coding DNA: TGCGCCAGCAGGAGGGAGCTGAACACTGAAGCTTTCTTT. The encoded protein is CASRRELNTEAFF.

V gene TRBV7-3 combines with J gene TRBJ1-2; D gene unclear. V gave up 2 bases and J gave up 3 bases, with 10 bases separating them. Per germline, CDR1 SGHTA and CDR2 FQGTGA. The CDR3 covers 14 residues. The DNA of the CDR3 is TGTGCCAGCAGCTTAGGTTCACTGTACTATGGCTACACCTTC. Translated: CASSLGSLYYGYTF.

The rearrangement joins TRBV11-3 to TRBJ2-7, with 7 positions matching TRBD1. V dropped 2 bases and J dropped 1; count of bases not matched to a gene: 11. The length of the CDR3 is 17 residues. The germline gives CDR1 SGHNT, CDR2 YENEEA. The CDR3 sequence: CASSLTWGTGQSYEQYF. DNA for the CDR3: TGTGCCAGCAGCTTAACGTGGGGGACGGGACAGTCCTACGAGCAGTACTTC.

This clone was picked up a small number of times. CDR3 loop: CASSGPGTSGYNEQFF. CDR3 bases: TGTGCCAGCAGTGGTCCCGGGACTAGCGGTTACAATGAGCAGTTCTTC. The V gene is TRBV2, the J gene TRBJ2-1, with TRBD2 matching over 11 bases. The CDR3 sequence is 16 residues long. After removal of 4 bases from V and 4 bases from J, the junction contained 6 bases not matched to a gene. Germline CDR1 SNHLY, CDR2 FYNNEI.

This clone was seen once. The rearrangement joins TRBV5-6 to TRBJ2-1; D may match TRBD1 or TRBD2 (7 bases each). The CDR3 length is 16 residues. V lost 2 bases and J lost 4, with 16 bases in between. Germline loops: CDR1 SGHDT, CDR2 YYEEEE. CDR3 DNA: TGTGCCAGCAGCTTCAGGGGGGGAGTGGATTACAATGAGCAGTTCTTC. Its translation is CASSFRGGVDYNEQFF.

The chain links TRBV6-5 to TRBJ2-7, with 10 bases that match TRBD1. This CDR3 is 16 amino acids long. J lost 0 bases, V lost 4 bases, and 6 bases had no gene match. Germline loops: CDR1 MNHEY, CDR2 SVGAGI. The CDR3 DNA follows: TGTGCCAGCAGTTCCCCCCGGGACAGGGGCTCCTACGAGCAGTACTTC. Protein: CASSSPRDRGSYEQYF.

V and J are TRBV2 and TRBJ2-6; unclear D gene. Trimming removed 4 bases from V and 1 base from J, with 8 bases in between. The germline V gene has CDR1 SNHLY and CDR2 FYNNEI. This CDR3 has 15 amino acids. The DNA of the CDR3 is TGTGCCAGCAGTGGAGACTTTTCTGGGGCCAACGTCCTGACTTTC. This codes for CASSGDFSGANVLTF.

The sample holds a few counts of this clone. The chain combines TRBV6-4 with TRBJ1-1, with D unresolved. This CDR3 has 12 residues. Germline CDR1 MRHNA, CDR2 SNTAGT. V dropped 8 bases and J dropped 3 bases, with 10 bases sitting between them. For the CDR3, the DNA is TGTGCCAGCCCTCCCCGGGACACTGAAGCTTTCTTT. It codes for CASPPRDTEAFF.

The V and J genes are TRBV7-9 and TRBJ1-2, with 8 bases identical to TRBD1. J was trimmed by 4 bases and V by 4 bases; bases with no gene match: 11. The CDR3 sequence is 16 residues long. Germline assignment: CDR1 SEHNR and CDR2 FQNEAQ (reference sequence). This CDR3 is CASSSHLTGGIYGYTF. The CDR3 nucleotides read TGTGCCAGCAGCTCGCACCTCACAGGGGGGATCTATGGCTACACCTTC.

V gene TRBV10-3 combines with J gene TRBJ1-5; the D is unclear. Germline V gene data show CDR1 as ENHRY and CDR2 as SYGVKD. V dropped 3 bases and J dropped 4 bases, with 7 bases sitting between them. The CDR3 sequence is 13 residues long. In DNA, the CDR3 is TGTGCCATCAGTGACCTAGAAAATCAGCCCCAGCATTTT. It is translated as CAISDLENQPQHF.

V is TRBV5-5 and J is TRBJ2-7; D remains ambiguous. This CDR3 comprises 13 residues. In germline, CDR1 is SGHKS, CDR2 YYEKEE (reference sequence). Trimming pared 0 bases from V and 1 base from J, leaving 5 bases between. CDR3 nucleotide sequence: TGTGCCAGCAGCTTGGCGGAGTCCTACGAGCAGTACTTC. Encoded protein: CASSLAESYEQYF. Full variable domain (missing parts from reference TRBV5-5 and TRBJ2-7): DAGVTQSPTHLIKTRGQQVTLRCSPISGHKSVSWYQQVLGQGPQFIFQYYEKEERGRGNFPDRFSARQFPNYSSELNVNALLLGDSALYLCASSLAESYEQYFGPGTRLTVT.

The chain is built from TRBV11-2 and TRBJ1-4, with D perhaps TRBD1 (6 bases). CDR3 size: 14 residues. Trimming removed 2 bases from V and 8 bases from J, with 12 bases in between. Germline CDR1 is SGHAT and CDR2 is FQNNGV. This CDR3 reads CASSLYREEEKLFF. CDR3 sequence (DNA): TGTGCCAGCAGCTTATACAGGGAGGAGGAAAAACTGTTTTTT.

CDR3 sequence (DNA): TGTGCCAGCAGTAAGACTAGCGGGAGTGGCCTTGGTGAGCAGTTCTTC. This gives the protein CASSKTSGSGLGEQFF. The chain links TRBV6-4 to TRBJ2-1, with 12 positions matching TRBD2. This CDR3 is 16 amino acids long. V was clipped by 5 bases and J by 9 bases; unmatched bases: 11. Germline lookup yields CDR1 MRHNA and CDR2 SNTAGT.

This rearrangement joins TRBV5-5 to TRBJ1-4, with TRBD1 as a possible D gene (5 bases). This CDR3 has 14 amino acids. V shed 3 bases and J shed 3 bases, with 9 bases lying between them. Per germline, CDR1 SGHKS and CDR2 YYEKEE (reference sequence). The CDR3 DNA is TGTGCCAGCAGCTGGAGGGGTCCTAATGAAAAACTGTTTTTT. As protein: CASSWRGPNEKLFF.